A single sample gave rise to the 3 T cell receptor beta chains below, sequenced in a study of T cell responses to AZD1222 COVID-19 vaccine. Profiled with immunoSEQ multiplex PCR; TCRdb holds only in-frame clones, not every one. The sample has 100,000 to 150,000 clones; just over 85% are singletons. Sequencing used peripheral blood, obtained on day 0 of MenACWY control vaccination. Receptors were obtained from an adult in good health.

The rearrangement links TRBV5-1 to TRBJ2-5; 12 bases map to TRBD1. CDR3 length: 14 residues. Germline V gene sequence: CDR1 SGHRS, CDR2 YFSETQ. After removal of 6 bases from V and 5 bases from J, the junction contained 5 bases not matched to a gene. CDR3 sequence reads: CASNRDRGPETQYF. CDR3 bases: TGCGCCAGCAACCGGGACAGGGGGCCTGAGACCCAGTACTTC.

This clone was picked up one time. The chain combines TRBV5-4 with TRBJ2-5, with 11 bases matching TRBD2. Germline trimming cut 5 bases from V and 3 bases from J; bases unmatched to any gene: 9. Germline V gene sequence: CDR1 SGHNT, CDR2 YYREEE (reference sequence). The CDR3 sequence is 16 residues long. The CDR3: CASRPGLAAKEETQYF. In DNA form, the CDR3 reads TGTGCCAGCAGGCCGGGACTAGCGGCTAAGGAAGAGACCCAGTACTTC.

The V gene is TRBV7-9, the J gene TRBJ1-2, with unresolved D. CDR3 size: 12 residues. Germline V lookup: CDR1 SEHNR, CDR2 FQNEAQ (reference sequence). V shed 3 bases and J shed 6 bases, with 8 bases lying between them. The CDR3 reads CASSLYGDGYTF. The CDR3 DNA is TGTGCCAGCAGCTTGTATGGAGATGGCTACACCTTC.